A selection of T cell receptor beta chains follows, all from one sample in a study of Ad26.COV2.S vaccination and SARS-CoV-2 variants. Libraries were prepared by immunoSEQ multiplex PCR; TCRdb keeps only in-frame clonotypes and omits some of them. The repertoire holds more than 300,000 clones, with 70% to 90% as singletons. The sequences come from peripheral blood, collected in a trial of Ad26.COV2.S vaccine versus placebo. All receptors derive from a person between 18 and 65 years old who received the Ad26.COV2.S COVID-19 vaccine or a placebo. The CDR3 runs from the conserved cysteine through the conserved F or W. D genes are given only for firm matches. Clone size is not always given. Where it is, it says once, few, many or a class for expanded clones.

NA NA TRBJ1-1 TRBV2 TGTGCCAGCAATCCTAAGAGGAACACTGAAGCTTTCTTT CASNPKRNTEAFF
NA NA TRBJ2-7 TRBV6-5 TGTGCCAGCAGCCCAGCCCAAGGTCCCTACGAGCAGTACTTC CASSPAQGPYEQYF
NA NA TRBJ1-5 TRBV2 TGTGCCAGCAGTGTTGTCCGGCCGGGCACATTGAGCAATCAGCCCCAGCATTTT CASSVVRPGTLSNQPQHF
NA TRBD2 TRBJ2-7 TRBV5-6 TGTGCCAGCAGCCCACTAGCGGGGAAAAGCTCCTACGAGCAGTACTTC CASSPLAGKSSYEQYF
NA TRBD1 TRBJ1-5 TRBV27 TGTGCCAGCAGCCGGGACAGGCCCGGGGGGACTCAGCCCCAGCATTTT CASSRDRPGGTQPQHF
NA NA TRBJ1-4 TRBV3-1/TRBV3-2 TGTGCCAGCAGCCAAGGTACCAGGTTAGGGGGAGAAAAACTGTTTTTT CASSQGTRLGGEKLFF
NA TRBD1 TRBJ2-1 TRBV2 TGTGCCAGCAGTGGACAGGGGGCAGGCAATGAGCAGTTCTTC CASSGQGAGNEQFF
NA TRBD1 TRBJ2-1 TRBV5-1 TGCGCCAGCAGCTTGGCAGGGGGCGCGGGAACTAAGCAGTTCTTC CASSLAGGAGTKQFF
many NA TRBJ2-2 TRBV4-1 TGCGCCAGCAGCCAAGAGGCGGCAGGGGCGGCCGGGGAGCTGTTTTTT CASSQEAAGAAGELFF
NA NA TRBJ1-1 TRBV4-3 TGCGCCAGCAGCCAAGTTGCTCGGGGGGCGAACACTGAAGCTTTCTTT CASSQVARGANTEAFF
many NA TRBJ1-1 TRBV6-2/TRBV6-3 TGTGCCAGCAGTTACTCGAAAGGAGTGAACACTGAAGCTTTCTTT CASSYSKGVNTEAFF
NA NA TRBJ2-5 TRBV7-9 TGTGCCAGCAGCTTAGAGTGGGAGACCCAGTACTTC CASSLEWETQYF
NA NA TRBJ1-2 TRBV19 TGTGCCAGTAGGGGCAGGAGTACTAACTATGGCTACACCTTC CASRGRSTNYGYTF
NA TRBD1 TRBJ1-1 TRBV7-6 TGTGCCAGCAGCTCACCCGGGACAGGGAACACTGAAGCTTTCTTT CASSSPGTGNTEAFF
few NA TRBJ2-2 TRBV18 TGTGCCAGCTCACCCCAAAGGGACCCTCCGACCGGGGAGCTGTTTTTT CASSPQRDPPTGELFF
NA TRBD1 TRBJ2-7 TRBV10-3 TGTGCCATCAGTGGACAGGGGAGCGAGCAGTACTTC CAISGQGSEQYF
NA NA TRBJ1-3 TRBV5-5 TGTGCCAGCAGCGAAGTCGGAAACACCATATATTTT CASSEVGNTIYF
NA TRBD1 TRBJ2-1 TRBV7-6 TGTGCCAGCAGCTTAGCGCTGGGGCAGGGGGCCACCAATGAGCAGTTCTTC CASSLALGQGATNEQFF
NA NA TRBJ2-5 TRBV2 TGTGCCAGCAGTGAAGAGTGGGAGACCCAGTACTTC CASSEEWETQYF
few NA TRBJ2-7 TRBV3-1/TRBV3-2 TGTGCCAGCAGCCAAAGGGTGGGCTACGAGCAGTACTTC CASSQRVGYEQYF
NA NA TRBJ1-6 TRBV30 TGTGCCTGGACTCCGACAGCCACGCGAAATTCACCCCTCCACTTT CAWTPTATRNSPLHF
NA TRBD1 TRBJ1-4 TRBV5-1 TGCGCCAGCTACTCCGGGACAGGGAATGAAAAACTGTTTTTT CASYSGTGNEKLFF
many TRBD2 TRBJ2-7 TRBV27 TGTGCCAGCAGAACCGTAGCGGGGAGCTCCTACGAGCAGTACTTC CASRTVAGSSYEQYF
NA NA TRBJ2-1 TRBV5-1 TGCGCCAGCAGCTTGTTGGCATTCGTCTCCTACAATGAGCAGTTCTTC CASSLLAFVSYNEQFF
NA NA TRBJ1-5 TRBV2 TGTGCCAGCAGCGATCAGGGGTTGAGCAATCAGCCCCAGCATTTT CASSDQGLSNQPQHF
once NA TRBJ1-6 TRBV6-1 TGTGCCAGCAGTGAAATGAGGGATTCACCCCTCCACTTT CASSEMRDSPLHF
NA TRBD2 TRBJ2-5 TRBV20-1 TGCAGTGCTAGTAATTCGCGGGGGACCCAAGAGACCCAGTACTTC CSASNSRGTQETQYF
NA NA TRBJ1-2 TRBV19 TGTGCCAGTAGTATAGATCGGTCGGTCTATGGCTACACCTTC CASSIDRSVYGYTF
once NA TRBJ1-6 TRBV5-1 TGCGCCAGCAGCTTGGGGGGACCCCCCAACTCCTATAATTCACCCCTCCACTTT CASSLGGPPNSYNSPLHF
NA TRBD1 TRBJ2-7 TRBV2 TGTGCCAGCAGAGCCGACAGGGCAGGCTCCTACGAGCAGTACTTC CASRADRAGSYEQYF
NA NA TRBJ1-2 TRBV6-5 TGTGCCAGCAGTACTTGTGGCTACACCTTC CASSTCGYTF
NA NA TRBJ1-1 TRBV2 TGTGCCAGCAGGGTACAAATGAACACTGAAGCTTTCTTT CASRVQMNTEAFF
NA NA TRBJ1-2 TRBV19 TGTGCCAGTAGTATACCCAGGGTCTCCTATGGCTACACCTTC CASSIPRVSYGYTF
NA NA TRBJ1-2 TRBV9 TGTGCCAGCGGCGGGGAGGAGGGGAGGCATTATGGCTACACCTTC CASGGEEGRHYGYTF
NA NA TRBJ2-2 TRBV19 TGTGCCAGTAGTATAGATCCGGGATTGAACACCGGGGAGCTGTTTTTT CASSIDPGLNTGELFF
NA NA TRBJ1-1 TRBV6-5 TGTGCCAGCAGTAACAGGGTGGGTGACACTGAAGCTTTCTTT CASSNRVGDTEAFF
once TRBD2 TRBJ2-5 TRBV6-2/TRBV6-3 TGTGCCAGCAGTTCTCGGCTAGCGGACCAAGAGACCCAGTACTTC CASSSRLADQETQYF
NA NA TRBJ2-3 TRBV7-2 TGTGCCAGCAGCTCTGGGCGGGGGCCCCTTAGGACAGATACGCAGTATTTT CASSSGRGPLRTDTQYF
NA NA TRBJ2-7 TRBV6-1 TGTGCCAGCAGTGAGGCCTCCTACGAGCAGTACTTC CASSEASYEQYF
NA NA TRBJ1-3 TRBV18 TGTGCCAGCTCACCATCACGGGTAAAGGCGAACACCATATATTTT CASSPSRVKANTIYF
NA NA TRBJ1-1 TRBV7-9 TGTGCCAGCAGCTCTAGTGGGGGCCCTGAAGCTTTCTTT CASSSSGGPEAFF